One T cell receptor beta chain is described in this entry. Clones were read by immunoSEQ multiplex PCR, and TCRdb kept only the in-frame ones, dropping some. This sample lists 150,000 to 200,000 clones; its ten largest clones have under 2.5%. This sample is drawn from a study of control samples from healthy donors and cancer patients. V dropped 4 bases and J dropped 4 bases, with 10 bases sitting between them. The V gene's germline CDR1 is DFQATT and CDR2 SNEGSKA (reference sequence). CDR3 length equals 12 residues. V and J are TRBV20-1 and TRBJ1-2; D gene ambiguous. The sequence came from a woman aged 25 to 39 in good health. The material sequenced was blood. The CDR3 DNA follows: TGCAGTGCTACTGACTCGATCTATGGCTACACCTTC. It yields the protein CSATDSIYGYTF.